This TCR beta chain originates from a study of T cell clones after liver transplantation. About the study: Subjects received no induction therapy and standard immunosuppression until randomization at 12-24 months post-transplant. Study-wide results and limits: Donor-reactive sequences fell more than third party-reactive ones, suggesting partial deletion.

Profiling relied on immunoSEQ multiplex PCR, and the TCRdb table lists in-frame clones only, not all of them. The table includes about 70,000 clones, 75% to 85% detected once. This clone was seen at least ten times. Its antigen remains unidentified. V was clipped by 5 bases and J by 7 bases; unmatched bases: 4. CDR3 size: 13 residues. CDR1 is LNHDA, CDR2 SQIVND, per germline (reference sequence). Here the sequenced sample was CD4+ T cells from blood, taken 12 months after liver transplant. The sequence derives from a human patient who received a liver transplant. Some T cells may originate from the graft donor. V is TRBV19 and J is TRBJ1-5; 8 bases fit TRBD1. CDR3 loop: CASSQGAEQPQHF. In DNA, the CDR3 is TGTGCCAGTAGTCAGGGGGCCGAACAGCCCCAGCATTTT.